These 18 T cell receptor beta chains share one sample of origin, sequenced in a study of cytomegalovirus exposure and HLA in healthy donors. This table comes from immunoSEQ multiplex PCR, and its TCRdb copy is limited to in-frame clones, with some not included. Found here are 350,000 or so clones, about nine tenths of them singletons; the top ten hold over 0.8%. Input material: PBMCs. The receptors originated from a young woman in good health and CMV-seronegative.

This sequence joins TRBV6-1 and TRBJ2-7; the D is unclear. V lost 5 bases to trimming and J lost 5 bases, with 16 bases between them. This CDR3 has 14 residues. The germline gives CDR1 MNHNS, CDR2 SASEGT. CDR3 sequence (DNA): TGTGCCAGCAGTTTACATCTCTCCCCGAACGAGCAGTACTTC. Its protein is CASSLHLSPNEQYF.

A single count supports this clone. This chain links TRBV28 with TRBJ2-7; 15 bases map to TRBD2. The CDR3 is made up of 15 amino acids. Per germline, CDR1 MDHEN and CDR2 SYDVKM. With V trimmed by 5 bases and J by 2 bases, 1 base remained unmatched. The CDR3 sequence is CASSGLAGGTYEQYF. As DNA, the CDR3 is TGTGCCAGCAGTGGACTAGCGGGAGGGACCTACGAGCAGTACTTC.

Of note for this clone: A junction boundary mismatches the germline segment, possibly from a read error. The chain couples TRBV7-7 to TRBJ2-1; 10 nucleotides match TRBD2. CDR3 length: 15 residues. From germline, CDR1 is SSHAT and CDR2 FNYEAQ (reference sequence). This CDR3 is CASSLGLAGASEQFF. The CDR3 DNA follows: TGTGCTAGCAGCTTAGGTCTAGCGGGAGCTAGTGAGCAGTTCTTC.

This clone was recorded only once. The chain couples TRBV2 to TRBJ1-2; a weak D match, TRBD1 (5 bases). Deletions cut 7 bases from V and 8 bases from J, with 23 bases between. The CDR3 is 15 residues long. Per the germline V gene, CDR1 is SNHLY and CDR2 is FYNNEI. The CDR3 region has the DNA TGTGCCAGCACCTATACAGGCGTCCTCAATGAAGGCTACACCTTC. As protein: CASTYTGVLNEGYTF.

This chain joins TRBV19 and TRBJ1-1; D is ambiguous. The V gene lost 4 bases and the J gene lost 0 bases, with 6 bases spanning the gap. CDR1 LNHDA and CDR2 SQIVND come from the germline V gene (reference sequence). This CDR3 spans 13 amino acids. This CDR3 is CASSTPMNTEAFF. As DNA, the CDR3 is TGTGCCAGTAGTACTCCTATGAACACTGAAGCTTTCTTT.

The rearrangement links TRBV27 to TRBJ2-7; D may be TRBD2 (5 bases). V was shortened by 8 bases and J by 0 bases, with 17 bases between the two germline ends. Per germline, CDR1 MNHEY and CDR2 SMNVEV (reference sequence). CDR3 size: 15 residues. In nucleotides, the CDR3 is TGTGCCAGCCGCCCCGCGGGCCGCGCCTCCTACGAGCAGTACTTC. It codes for CASRPAGRASYEQYF.

The chain couples TRBV7-8 to TRBJ2-7, with 11 nucleotides matching TRBD2. Germline loops: CDR1 SGHVS, CDR2 FQNEAQ. The CDR3 is made up of 15 amino acids. V shed 1 base and J 11 bases; nucleotides not matched to a gene: 10. CDR3: CASSLGVAGGPQKYF. CDR3 DNA sequence: TGTGCCAGCAGCTTAGGTGTAGCGGGAGGGCCTCAGAAGTACTTC.

The chain joins TRBV14 to TRBJ2-7; D might be TRBD1 (5 bases). V was cut by 4 bases and J by 9 bases, with 19 bases left in between. Germline CDR1 and CDR2: SGHDN and FVKESK. The CDR3 is 14 amino acids. The CDR3 DNA is TGTGCCAGCAGCCCGGTTGCAGGGCCTTATAGGCAGTACTTC. Residues: CASSPVAGPYRQYF.

A few counts support this clone. The CDR3 here is CASSLAGTRDDTQYF. The CDR3 DNA reads as TGTGCCAGCAGCTTGGCCGGGACACGGGACGATACGCAGTATTTT. The chain joins TRBV5-4 to TRBJ2-3, with a possible D match to TRBD1 (6 bases). V lost 0 bases, J lost 6 bases, and 14 bases lay in between. The CDR3 has 15 amino acids. CDR1 is SGHNT and CDR2 is YYREEE in the germline V gene (reference sequence).

This chain uses TRBV6-5 with TRBJ1-5; 7 bases fit TRBD1. V shed 6 bases, J shed 6 bases, and the junction held 5 bases outside the gene matches. The V gene's germline CDR1 is MNHEY and CDR2 SVGAGI. This CDR3 is built from 13 residues. CDR3 sequence: CASSRDSLQPQHF. The CDR3 DNA follows: TGTGCCAGCAGCCGGGACAGTCTTCAGCCCCAGCATTTT.

The rearrangement joins TRBV30 to TRBJ2-3; 8 bases align to TRBD2. This CDR3 contains 15 residues. The V gene end was trimmed by 2 bases and the J gene end by 4 bases; junction bases not matched to a gene: 8. CDR1 GTSNPN and CDR2 SVGIG come from the germline V gene (reference sequence). The CDR3 coding sequence is TGTGCCTGGAGTACCATAACGGGAGGGGCAGATACGCAGTATTTT. Amino acids: CAWSTITGGADTQYF.

The chain is built from TRBV2 and TRBJ2-5, with 9 bases lining up with TRBD1. J was trimmed by 2 bases and V by 8 bases; bases with no gene match: 6. The CDR3 runs 14 residues. The germline gives CDR1 SNHLY, CDR2 FYNNEI. CDR3 residues: CASHATGGQETQYF. The CDR3 DNA reads as TGTGCCAGCCACGCGACAGGGGGACAAGAGACCCAGTACTTC.

The CDR3 nucleotides are TGTGCCAGCAGTTACCCGGGACTAGCGGGGCGCAGCTCCTACAATGAGCAGTTCTTC. Its protein product is CASSYPGLAGRSSYNEQFF. The rearrangement uses TRBV28 and TRBJ2-1, with 13 bases identical to TRBD2. The CDR3 has 19 amino acids. Germline CDR1 is MDHEN and CDR2 is SYDVKM. V was clipped by 4 bases and J by 0 bases; unmatched bases: 9. The complete variable domain, with remaining parts taken from reference TRBV28 and TRBJ2-1, reads DVKVTQSSRYLVKRTGEKVFLECVQDMDHENMFWYRQDPGLGLRLIYFSYDVKMKEKGDIPEGYSVSREKKERFSLILESASTNQTSMYLCASSYPGLAGRSSYNEQFFGPGTRLTVL.

The chain carries TRBV6-5 and TRBJ2-2; TRBD2 might be the D (6 bases). The V gene's germline CDR1 is MNHEY and CDR2 SVGAGI. Trimming stripped 2 bases from V and 6 bases from J, with 10 bases between. This CDR3 has 14 residues. DNA of the CDR3: TGTGCCAGCAGTTACATCCCGGGGGCCGGGGAGCTGTTTTTT. Protein sequence: CASSYIPGAGELFF.

The V call is TRBV5-6, the J call TRBJ1-1; tentatively, D is TRBD1 (5 bases). Deletions cut 3 bases from V and 1 base from J, with 10 bases between. This CDR3 comprises 14 residues. The germline V gene has CDR1 SGHDT and CDR2 YYEEEE. CDR3 sequence: CASSSRVSNTEAFF. CDR3 DNA sequence: TGTGCCAGCAGCTCCAGGGTTTCGAACACTGAAGCTTTCTTT. The entire variable domain, with the rest obtained from reference TRBV5-6 and TRBJ1-1, is as follows: DAGVTQSPTHLIKTRGQQVTLRCSPKSGHDTVSWYQQALGQGPQFIFQYYEEEERQRGNFPDRFSGHQFPNYSSELNVNALLLGDSALYLCASSSRVSNTEAFFGQGTRLTVV.

The chain is built from TRBV13 and TRBJ1-1; D call uncertain. Per the germline V gene, CDR1 is PRHDT and CDR2 is FYEKMQ (reference sequence). V dropped 4 bases and J dropped 1 base, with 10 bases sitting between them. The CDR3 is 14 amino acids. DNA of the CDR3: TGTGCCAGCAGCTCCGGTGGGCAGAACACTGAAGCTTTCTTT. Its protein is CASSSGGQNTEAFF.

This chain joins TRBV4-1 and TRBJ1-5; 7 nucleotides align to TRBD1. Per germline, CDR1 MGHRA and CDR2 YSYEKL. J gave up 0 bases and V 4 bases, and 3 bases lay outside the gene matches. This CDR3 contains 15 residues. CDR3 nucleotide sequence: TGCGCCAGCAGCCCCGGGACAGCTAGCAATCAGCCCCAGCATTTT. Translation gives CASSPGTASNQPQHF.

The V and J genes are TRBV6-5 and TRBJ1-2; the match to TRBD1 covers 10 bases. Trimming took 4 bases from V and 4 from J; bases not matched to a gene: 6. This CDR3 region has 15 residues. Looked up from germline, CDR1 is MNHEY and CDR2 is SVGAGI. The CDR3 loop reads CASSSRQGASYGYTF. The CDR3 DNA reads as TGTGCCAGCAGTTCCCGACAGGGGGCAAGCTATGGCTACACCTTC.